Described below is a single T cell receptor (beta chain) sequence and its context. Its antigen is undetermined. CDR1 and CDR2 (germline): LNHDA, SQIVND (reference sequence). This CDR3 spans 13 amino acids. V shed 3 bases, J shed 4 bases, and the junction held 2 bases outside the gene matches. PCR amplification relied on 60 Vbeta primers (plus 13 Jbeta primers). Profiled with immunoSEQ multiplex PCR; TCRdb holds only in-frame clones, not every one. This sample carries around 100,000 clones, around 84% of them seen once, and the ten largest clones take roughly 20%. This entry comes from a study of cytomegalovirus exposure and HLA in healthy donors. Study-wide results and limits: Some TCR beta chains (roughly 160 of them) were listed as cytomegalovirus-associated.

The TCR sequence derives from a man between 25 and 39 years old in good health and CMV-seropositive. The specimen sequenced was PBMCs. This chain uses TRBV19 with TRBJ1-2; 7 positions match TRBD1. CDR3 nucleotide sequence: TGTGCCAGTAGTATCCGACAGGGCTATGGCTACACCTTC. Translated: CASSIRQGYGYTF.